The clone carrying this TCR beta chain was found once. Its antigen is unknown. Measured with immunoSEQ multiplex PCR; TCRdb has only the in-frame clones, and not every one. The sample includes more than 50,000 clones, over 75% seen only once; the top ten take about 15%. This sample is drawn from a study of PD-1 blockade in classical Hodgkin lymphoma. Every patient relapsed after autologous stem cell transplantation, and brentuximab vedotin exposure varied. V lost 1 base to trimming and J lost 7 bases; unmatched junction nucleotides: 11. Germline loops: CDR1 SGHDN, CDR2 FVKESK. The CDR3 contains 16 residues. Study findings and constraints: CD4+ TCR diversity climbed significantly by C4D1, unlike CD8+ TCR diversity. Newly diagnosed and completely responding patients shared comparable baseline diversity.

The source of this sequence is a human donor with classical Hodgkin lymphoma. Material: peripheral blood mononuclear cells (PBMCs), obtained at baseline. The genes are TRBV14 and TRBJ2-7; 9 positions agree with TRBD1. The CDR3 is CASSQVWTGETGEQYF. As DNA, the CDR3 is TGTGCCAGCAGCCAAGTCTGGACAGGGGAAACGGGGGAGCAGTACTTC.